Following are 10 T cell receptor beta chains from one sample sequenced in a study of blood T cells in healthy people across ages. Then a second PCR, running about 6 to 11 cycles, was carried out with a sample-barcoded 5' primer and a J-beta primer mix. TCRdb ran MiXCR on the 5' RACE reads and lists one entry per CDR3 protein. The sample shows 800,000 to 950,000 distinct CDR3 sequences, 40% to 60% of them seen only once. Material: blood. Every receptor here comes from a man younger than 40 in good health.

Only a few counts were recorded for this clonotype. This chain joins TRBV25-1 and TRBJ2-3; 7 positions match TRBD2. The germline V gene has CDR1 MGHDK and CDR2 SYGVNS. The CDR3 runs to 13 residues. V shed 2 bases and J 4 bases; nucleotides not matched to a gene: 0. This chain's CDR3 is CASSEGGADTQYF. DNA of the CDR3: TGTGCCAGCAGTGAAGGGGGGGCAGATACGCAGTATTTT. The entire variable domain, with the rest obtained from reference TRBV25-1 and TRBJ2-3, is as follows: EADIYQTPRYLVIGTGKKITLECSQTMGHDKMYWYQQDPGMELHLIHYSYGVNSTEKGDLSSESTVSRIRTEHFPLTLESARPSHTSQYLCASSEGGADTQYFGPGTRLTVL.

The chain is built from TRBV4-3 and TRBJ1-1; possible D gene TRBD1, 5 bases. The length of the CDR3 is 15 residues. V was cut by 1 base and J by 6 bases, with 15 bases left in between. Germline V gene sequence: CDR1 LGHNA, CDR2 YSLEER. The CDR3 sequence: CASSQVGASGPEAFF. The CDR3 DNA reads as TGCGCCAGCAGCCAAGTAGGAGCCTCGGGACCTGAAGCTTTCTTT.

This clonotype was observed a few times. The rearrangement joins TRBV12-3 or TRBV12-4 to TRBJ1-2; TRBD1 matches 8 bases. J lost 7 bases, V lost 6 bases, and 7 bases had no gene match. This CDR3 region has 13 residues. The chain's CDR3 is CASSATGEPGYTF. DNA of the CDR3: TGTGCCAGCAGCGCGACAGGGGAGCCTGGCTACACCTTC.

With regard to this clonotype: The junction and the germline gene differ at one end; a read error may be behind it. The chain carries TRBV10-3 and TRBJ2-7, with TRBD1 identical over 9 bases. The CDR3 totals 15 residues. Germline V lookup: CDR1 ENHRY, CDR2 SYGVKD. CDR3 sequence reads: CVISGSGQGGDEQYF. CDR3 nucleotide sequence: TGTGTCATCAGTGGGTCGGGACAGGGTGGGGACGAGCAGTACTTC.

The sample holds many counts of this clonotype. The chain uses TRBV14 and TRBJ2-3, with D tentatively TRBD2 (6 bases). This CDR3 contains 13 residues. The germline V gene encodes CDR1 SGHDN and CDR2 FVKESK. Trimming stripped 2 bases from V and 6 bases from J, with 9 bases between. CDR3 bases: TGTGCCAGCAGCCAATTTGGAGGGGATACGCAGTATTTT. The encoded protein is CASSQFGGDTQYF.

A few counts support this clonotype. The CDR3 loop is CASSPKSGGSYNEQYF. The CDR3 coding sequence is TGTGCCAGCAGCCCAAAATCAGGGGGGTCCTACAATGAGCAGTACTTC. V and J are TRBV7-9 and TRBJ2-1; maybe TRBD1 (7 bases). The J call is doubtful: the DNA matches TRBJ2-7 better. The CDR3 loop spans 16 amino acids. The V gene's germline CDR1 is SEHNR and CDR2 FQNEAQ (reference sequence).

The table lists this clonotype with a few counts. V and J are TRBV3-1 and TRBJ2-5; TRBD1 agrees at 7 bases. Germline-derived CDR1 and CDR2 are LGHDT and YNNKEL (reference sequence). CDR3 length equals 14 residues. V lost 4 bases and J lost 4; bases outside the gene matches: 6. The CDR3 loop reads CASSPMTGLETQYF. The CDR3 region has the DNA TGTGCCAGCAGCCCGATGACAGGGTTAGAGACCCAGTACTTC.

The chain joins TRBV29-1 to TRBJ2-6; D is unclear. Trimming left V 7 bases short and J 9 bases short, with 10 bases between. Germline CDR1 SQVTM, CDR2 ANQGSEA. This CDR3 is built from 11 residues. CDR3 protein: CSGEKGNVLTF. CDR3 DNA sequence: TGCAGCGGTGAGAAGGGCAACGTCCTGACTTTC.

The gene calls are TRBV3-1 and TRBJ2-4; unclear D gene. The DNA end is more similar to TRBJ2-7, so the J call may be wrong. CDR3 size: 13 residues. Germline lookup yields CDR1 LGHDT and CDR2 YNNKEL (reference sequence). The DNA of the CDR3 is TGTGCCAGCAGCCAAGATCCCGCCTCCGAGCAGTACTTC. Translated, it gives CASSQDPASEQYF.

The chain uses TRBV14 and TRBJ2-3; TRBD1 agrees at 8 bases. Germline values: CDR1 SGHDN, CDR2 FVKESK. V was clipped by 3 bases and J by 4 bases; unmatched bases: 9. The CDR3 length is 16 residues. The CDR3 sequence is CASSHLATGVADTQYF. In DNA, the CDR3 is TGTGCCAGCAGCCACCTCGCGACAGGGGTTGCAGATACGCAGTATTTT.